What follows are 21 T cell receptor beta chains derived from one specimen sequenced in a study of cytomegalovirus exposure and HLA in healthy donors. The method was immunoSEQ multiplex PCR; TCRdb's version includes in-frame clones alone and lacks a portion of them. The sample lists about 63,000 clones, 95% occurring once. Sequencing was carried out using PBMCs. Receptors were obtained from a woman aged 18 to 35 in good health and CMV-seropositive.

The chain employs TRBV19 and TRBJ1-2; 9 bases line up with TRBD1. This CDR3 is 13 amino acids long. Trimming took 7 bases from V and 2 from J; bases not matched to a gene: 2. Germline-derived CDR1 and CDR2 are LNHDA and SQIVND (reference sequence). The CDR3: CASTGQGNYGYTF. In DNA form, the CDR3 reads TGTGCCAGTACGGGACAGGGAAACTATGGCTACACCTTC.

CDR3 protein: CASSLEGGTSIDEQYF. The CDR3 DNA follows: TGCGCCAGCAGCTTGGAAGGGGGGACTAGTATCGACGAGCAGTACTTC. The chain combines TRBV5-1 with TRBJ2-7; 8 bases agree with TRBD2. The CDR3 sequence is 16 residues long. After removal of 0 bases from V and 5 bases from J, the junction contained 10 bases not matched to a gene. Germline loops: CDR1 SGHRS, CDR2 YFSETQ.

The CDR3 bases are TGTGCCAGCAGCTTAGAAGCTAGCGGGAGAACTAATGAGCAGTTCTTC. As protein: CASSLEASGRTNEQFF. This sequence joins TRBV11-2 and TRBJ2-1, with 10 nucleotides matching TRBD2. Trimming took 0 bases from V and 7 from J; bases not matched to a gene: 6. CDR3 size: 16 residues. Germline values: CDR1 SGHAT, CDR2 FQNNGV.

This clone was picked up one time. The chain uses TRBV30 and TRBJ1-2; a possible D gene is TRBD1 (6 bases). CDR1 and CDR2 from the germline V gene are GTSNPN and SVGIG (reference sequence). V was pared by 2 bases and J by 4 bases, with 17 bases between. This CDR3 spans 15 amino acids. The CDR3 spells CAWSPLGGGGYGYTF. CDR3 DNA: TGTGCCTGGAGTCCACTTGGGGGGGGCGGCTATGGCTACACCTTC.

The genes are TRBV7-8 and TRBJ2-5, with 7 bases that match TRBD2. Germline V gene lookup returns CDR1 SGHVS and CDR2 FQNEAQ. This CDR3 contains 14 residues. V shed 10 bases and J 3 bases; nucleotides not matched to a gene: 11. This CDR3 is CATYHPGLKETQYF. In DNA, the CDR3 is TGTGCCACATACCACCCGGGACTAAAAGAGACCCAGTACTTC.

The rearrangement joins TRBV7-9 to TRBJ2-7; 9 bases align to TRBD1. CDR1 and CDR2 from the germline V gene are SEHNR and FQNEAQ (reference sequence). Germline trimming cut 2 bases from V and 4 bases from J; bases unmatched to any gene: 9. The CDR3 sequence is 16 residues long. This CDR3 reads CASSLTRGQGGYEQYF. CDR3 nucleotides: TGTGCCAGCAGCTTAACCCGGGGACAGGGTGGTTACGAGCAGTACTTC.

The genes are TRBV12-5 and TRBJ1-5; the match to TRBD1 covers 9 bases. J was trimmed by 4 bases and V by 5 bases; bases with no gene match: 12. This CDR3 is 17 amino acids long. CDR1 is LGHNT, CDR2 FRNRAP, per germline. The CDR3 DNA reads TGTGCTAGTGGTCCTACAGGGGGCCCCTTGAGAAATCAGCCCCAGCATTTT. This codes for CASGPTGGPLRNQPQHF.

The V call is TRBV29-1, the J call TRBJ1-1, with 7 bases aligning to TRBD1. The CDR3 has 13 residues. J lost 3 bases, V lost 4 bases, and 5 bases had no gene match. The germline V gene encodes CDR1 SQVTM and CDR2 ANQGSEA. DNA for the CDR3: TGCAGCGTTGGACAGGGTGGTGACACTGAAGCTTTCTTT. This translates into CSVGQGGDTEAFF.

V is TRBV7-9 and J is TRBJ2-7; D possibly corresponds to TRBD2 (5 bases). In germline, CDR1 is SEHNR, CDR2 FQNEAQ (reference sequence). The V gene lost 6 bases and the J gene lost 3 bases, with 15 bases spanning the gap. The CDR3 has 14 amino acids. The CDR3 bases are TGTGCCAGCAGGCTCTCGGACGGAGGCTACGAGCAGTACTTC. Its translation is CASRLSDGGYEQYF.

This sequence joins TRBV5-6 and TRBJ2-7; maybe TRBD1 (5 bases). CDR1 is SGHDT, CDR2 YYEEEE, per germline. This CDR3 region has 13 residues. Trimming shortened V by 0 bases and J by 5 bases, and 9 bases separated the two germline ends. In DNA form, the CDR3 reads TGTGCCAGCAGCTTGGACAGGAAGGACGAGCAGTACTTC. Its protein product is CASSLDRKDEQYF. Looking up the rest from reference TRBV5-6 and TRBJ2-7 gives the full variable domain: DAGVTQSPTHLIKTRGQQVTLRCSPKSGHDTVSWYQQALGQGPQFIFQYYEEEERQRGNFPDRFSGHQFPNYSSELNVNALLLGDSALYLCASSLDRKDEQYFGPGTRLTVT.

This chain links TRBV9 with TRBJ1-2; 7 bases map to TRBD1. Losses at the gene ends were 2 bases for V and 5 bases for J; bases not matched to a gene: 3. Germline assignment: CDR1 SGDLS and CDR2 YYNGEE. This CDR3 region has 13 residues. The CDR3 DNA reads TGTGCCAGCAGCGTCGGGACAGAATATGGCTACACCTTC. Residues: CASSVGTEYGYTF.

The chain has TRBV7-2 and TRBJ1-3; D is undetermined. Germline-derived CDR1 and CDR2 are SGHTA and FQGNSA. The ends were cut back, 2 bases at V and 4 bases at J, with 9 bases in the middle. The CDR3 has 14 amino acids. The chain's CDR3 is CASSLSSRGNTIYF. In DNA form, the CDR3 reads TGTGCCAGCAGCTTATCGTCGCGGGGAAACACCATATATTTT.

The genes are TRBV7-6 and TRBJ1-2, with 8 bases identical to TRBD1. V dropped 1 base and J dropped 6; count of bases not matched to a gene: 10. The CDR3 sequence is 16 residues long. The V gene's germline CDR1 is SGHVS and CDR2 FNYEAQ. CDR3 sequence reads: CASSLVPATGVHGYTF. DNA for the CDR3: TGTGCCAGCAGCTTAGTACCTGCGACAGGGGTTCATGGCTACACCTTC.

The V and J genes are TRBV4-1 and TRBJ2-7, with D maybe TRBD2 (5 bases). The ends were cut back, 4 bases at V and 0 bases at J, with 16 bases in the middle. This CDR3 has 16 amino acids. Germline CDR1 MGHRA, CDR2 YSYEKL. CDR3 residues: CASSPQSGPYSYEQYF. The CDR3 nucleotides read TGCGCCAGCAGCCCGCAAAGCGGACCATACTCCTACGAGCAGTACTTC.

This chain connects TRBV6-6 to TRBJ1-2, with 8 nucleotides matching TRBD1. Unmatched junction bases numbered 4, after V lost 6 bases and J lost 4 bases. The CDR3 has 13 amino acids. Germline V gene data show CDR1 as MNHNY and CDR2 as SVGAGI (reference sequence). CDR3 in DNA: TGTGCCAGCAGCACGGACAGGGTCTATGGCTACACCTTC. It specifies CASSTDRVYGYTF.

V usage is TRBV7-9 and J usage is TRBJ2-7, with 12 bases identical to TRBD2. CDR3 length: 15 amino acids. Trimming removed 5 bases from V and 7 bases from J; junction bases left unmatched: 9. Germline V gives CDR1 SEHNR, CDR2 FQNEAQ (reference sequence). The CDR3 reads CASSLRTSGTVEQYF. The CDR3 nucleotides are TGTGCCAGCAGCCTCCGGACTAGCGGGACGGTAGAGCAGTACTTC.

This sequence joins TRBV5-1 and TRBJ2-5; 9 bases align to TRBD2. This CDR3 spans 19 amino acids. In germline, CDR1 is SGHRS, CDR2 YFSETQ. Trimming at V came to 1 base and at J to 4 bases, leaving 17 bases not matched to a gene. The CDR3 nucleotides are TGCGCCAGCAGCTTGATTACCAGCGGGGGGTTAAATTTGGGAGAGACCCAGTACTTC. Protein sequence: CASSLITSGGLNLGETQYF.

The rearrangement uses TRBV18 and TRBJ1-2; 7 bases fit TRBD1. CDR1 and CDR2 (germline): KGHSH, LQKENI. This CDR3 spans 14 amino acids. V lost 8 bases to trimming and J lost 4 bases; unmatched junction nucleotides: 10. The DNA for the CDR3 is TGTGCCAGCAGACCGGCCGGGACAGCCTATGGCTACACCTTC. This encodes CASRPAGTAYGYTF.

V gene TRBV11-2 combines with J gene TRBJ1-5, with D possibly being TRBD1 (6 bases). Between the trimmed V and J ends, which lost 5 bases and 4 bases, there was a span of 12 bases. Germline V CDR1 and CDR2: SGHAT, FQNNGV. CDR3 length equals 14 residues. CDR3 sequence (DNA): TGTGCCAGCAGCATCGGACAGATTAATCAGCCCCAGCATTTT. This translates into CASSIGQINQPQHF.

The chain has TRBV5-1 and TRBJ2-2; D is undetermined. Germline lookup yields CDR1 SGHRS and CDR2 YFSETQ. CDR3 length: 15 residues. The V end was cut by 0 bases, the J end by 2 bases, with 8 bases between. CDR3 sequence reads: CASSLGTANTGELFF. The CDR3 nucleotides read TGCGCCAGCAGCTTGGGTACAGCTAACACCGGGGAGCTGTTTTTT.

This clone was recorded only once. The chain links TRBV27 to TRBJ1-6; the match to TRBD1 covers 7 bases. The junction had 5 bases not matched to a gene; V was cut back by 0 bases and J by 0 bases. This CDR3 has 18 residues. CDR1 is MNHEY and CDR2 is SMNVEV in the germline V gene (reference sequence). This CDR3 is CASSLSFQGVSYNSPLHF. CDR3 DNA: TGTGCCAGCAGTTTATCTTTCCAGGGGGTCTCCTATAATTCACCCCTCCACTTT.